A selection of T cell receptor beta chains follows, all from one sample in a study of T cell changes during pregnancy in multiple sclerosis. This table comes from immunoSEQ multiplex PCR, and its TCRdb copy is limited to in-frame clones, with some not included. This table holds some 120,000 clones, approximately 90% found once. Sequenced here: peripheral blood, sampled in the third trimester of pregnancy. These TCRs come from a female donor with multiple sclerosis, enrolled in a pregnancy study. Each CDR3 is given with its conserved first and last residue. Fields, in order: CDR3 protein, CDR3 DNA, J gene, D gene, V gene, clone size. The D gene is left open where the match is weak. Size is omitted from some rows. Given values are once, few, many or a class for expanded clones.

CASSLQLAGGEGELFF	TGTGCCAGCAGCTTACAGCTAGCGGGAGGGGAAGGGGAGCTGTTTTTT	TRBJ2-2	TRBD2	TRBV7-3	-
CASSERTGELFF	TGTGCCAGCAGTGAGAGGACCGGGGAGCTGTTTTTT	TRBJ2-2	-	TRBV2	-
CAWSVRGFRANVLTF	TGTGCCTGGAGTGTACGGGGGTTCAGGGCCAACGTCCTGACTTTC	TRBJ2-6	-	TRBV30	-
CASSFRDRGTEAFF	TGTGCCAGCAGTTTTCGTGACAGGGGCACTGAAGCTTTCTTT	TRBJ1-1	TRBD1	TRBV27	-
CASSSGDGSSPLHF	TGCGCCAGCAGCTCAGGGGACGGCTCCTCACCCCTCCACTTT	TRBJ1-6	-	TRBV5-1	few
CASSSSGLAGARDTQYF	TGTGCCAGCAGCTCCTCGGGACTAGCGGGAGCTAGGGATACGCAGTATTTT	TRBJ2-3	TRBD2	TRBV7-9	-
CASIGGAYGYTF	TGTGCCAGCATTGGGGGCGCGTATGGCTACACCTTC	TRBJ1-2	-	TRBV6-1	-
CATSTDRATNEKLFF	TGTGCCACCAGCACAGACAGGGCAACTAATGAAAAACTGTTTTTT	TRBJ1-4	TRBD1	TRBV15	-
CASSLSGTGAYEQYF	TGTGCCAGCAGCTTAAGTGGGACAGGGGCCTACGAGCAGTACTTC	TRBJ2-7	TRBD1	TRBV7-3	-
CAYRVANYGYTF	TGTGCCTACAGGGTAGCTAACTATGGCTACACCTTC	TRBJ1-2	-	TRBV10-3	-
CAWSRGGNYGYTF	TGTGCCTGGAGTAGGGGGGGAAACTATGGCTACACCTTC	TRBJ1-2	-	TRBV30	-
CASSLVGQGENQPQHF	TGTGCCAGCAGCTTGGTTGGGCAGGGTGAAAATCAGCCCCAGCATTTT	TRBJ1-5	-	TRBV5-5	-
CSVERQGAGGYTF	TGCAGCGTTGAACGCCAGGGGGCGGGTGGCTACACCTTC	TRBJ1-2	TRBD1	TRBV29-1	-
CASSLEVDRSFGYGYTF	TGTGCCAGCTCACTCGAGGTGGACAGGTCCTTCGGCTATGGCTACACCTTC	TRBJ1-2	TRBD1	TRBV18	-
CASSIGGRNTEAFF	TGTGCCAGCAGCATAGGGGGCCGGAACACTGAAGCTTTCTTT	TRBJ1-1	TRBD1	TRBV7-2	-
CASSTTGGGTGELFF	TGTGCCAGCAGTACGACAGGGGGTGGCACCGGGGAGCTGTTTTTT	TRBJ2-2	TRBD1	TRBV28	-
CASAVDRAYNEQFF	TGTGCCAGCGCCGTGGACAGGGCATACAATGAGCAGTTCTTC	TRBJ2-1	TRBD1	TRBV6-1	once
CASSFRDRSYEQYF	TGCGCCAGCAGTTTCAGGGACAGGAGCTACGAGCAGTACTTC	TRBJ2-7	TRBD1	TRBV5-1	-
CASSLDRGTEAFF	TGCGCCAGCAGCTTGGATCGGGGGACTGAAGCTTTCTTT	TRBJ1-1	-	TRBV5-1	-
CASSVEASGGSGKNIQYF	TGTGCCAGCAGCGTAGAGGCTAGCGGGGGGTCGGGCAAAAACATTCAGTACTTC	TRBJ2-4	TRBD2	TRBV9	-
CASSQGSNTEAFF	TGTGCCAGCAGTCAGGGGTCGAACACTGAAGCTTTCTTT	TRBJ1-1	-	TRBV27	-
CASRQGFEAFF	TGTGCCAGCAGGCAGGGATTTGAGGCTTTCTTT	TRBJ1-1	-	TRBV28	-
CASSESGREETQYF	TGTGCCAGCAGTGAGAGCGGGAGAGAAGAGACCCAGTACTTC	TRBJ2-5	TRBD2	TRBV6-1	-
CASSSLTGALNTGELFF	TGCGCCAGCAGCTCCCTGACAGGGGCCTTGAACACCGGGGAGCTGTTTTTT	TRBJ2-2	TRBD1	TRBV5-1	-
CASSLTGLAVVAQYF	TGTGCCAGCAGCTTGACGGGACTAGCCGTGGTAGCCCAGTACTTC	TRBJ2-5	TRBD2	TRBV11-2	-
CASSIGGTATDTQYF	TGTGCCAGTAGTATAGGCGGGACAGCCACAGATACGCAGTATTTT	TRBJ2-3	-	TRBV19	-
CASRSEDRGNSYEQYF	TGTGCCAGCAGGAGCGAGGACAGGGGTAACTCCTACGAGCAGTACTTC	TRBJ2-7	TRBD1	TRBV2	-
CASSFLTSGTSGSRQYF	TGTGCCAGCAGTTTCCTCACTTCCGGGACTAGCGGCTCCCGGCAGTACTTC	TRBJ2-7	TRBD2	TRBV27	-
CASSYWDTGPLTEAFF	TGTGCCAGCAGTTACTGGGATACAGGGCCTCTGACTGAAGCTTTCTTT	TRBJ1-1	-	TRBV6-5	-
CASYSGRNGEQFF	TGCGCCAGCTATAGCGGGAGGAATGGTGAGCAGTTCTTC	TRBJ2-1	TRBD2	TRBV5-1	-
CAISESKGGDTEAFF	TGTGCCATCAGTGAGTCGAAAGGGGGCGACACTGAAGCTTTCTTT	TRBJ1-1	TRBD1	TRBV10-3	once
CASSPKQGISYEQYF	TGTGCCAGCTCACCTAAGCAGGGGATCTCCTACGAGCAGTACTTC	TRBJ2-7	-	TRBV18	-
CASTKDRDQPQHF	TGTGCCAGTACCAAGGACAGGGATCAGCCCCAGCATTTT	TRBJ1-5	TRBD1	TRBV19	-
CASSLRGQSRLNEQYF	TGTGCCAGCAGTTTACGGGGACAGTCCAGGCTCAACGAGCAGTACTTC	TRBJ2-7	TRBD1	TRBV27	-
CASSDPSGVDGYTF	TGTGCCAGCAGTGACCCCTCGGGGGTAGATGGCTACACCTTC	TRBJ1-2	-	TRBV2	few
CASSLGGTGREKLFF	TGTGCCAGCAGTTTAGGGGGGACAGGGAGAGAAAAACTGTTTTTT	TRBJ1-4	TRBD1	TRBV28	-
CASSLPGTGLEEQYF	TGTGCCAGCAGCTTACCCGGGACAGGGTTAGAGGAGCAGTACTTC	TRBJ2-7	TRBD1	TRBV5-5	-
CASSFAEYQETQYF	TGTGCCAGCAGCTTTGCGGAGTACCAAGAGACCCAGTACTTC	TRBJ2-5	-	TRBV7-9	-
CASSFGQGNTIYF	TGTGCCAGCAGCTTCGGACAGGGGAACACCATATATTTT	TRBJ1-3	TRBD1	TRBV7-8	-
CAWGIGGGDRDIQYF	TGTGCCTGGGGCATCGGGGGGGGCGACCGGGACATTCAGTACTTC	TRBJ2-4	TRBD2	TRBV30	once
CASSLHPWDRGSVGELFF	TGTGCCAGCAGCTTACATCCTTGGGACAGGGGGTCAGTCGGGGAGCTGTTTTTT	TRBJ2-2	TRBD1	TRBV7-3	-
CASSHGTAYNEQFF	TGCGCCAGCAGCCACGGGACAGCCTACAATGAGCAGTTCTTC	TRBJ2-1	TRBD1	TRBV5-1	-